What follows describes a single TCR beta chain. Per germline, CDR1 SQVTM and CDR2 ANQGSEA. The CDR3 sequence is 13 residues long. Deletions cut 1 base from V and 2 bases from J, with 8 bases between. This sample was taken from a study of control samples from healthy donors and cancer patients. Repertoires were generated with immunoSEQ multiplex PCR, while TCRdb's copy carries only in-frame clones and drops some. The repertoire holds some 67,000 clones, with around 87% as singletons. The sequence was collected from a woman aged 45-60 years with head and neck cancer. The sequenced material came from PBMCs. The rearrangement joins TRBV29-1 to TRBJ2-5; D gene uncertain. This CDR3 reads CSVEVLPQETQYF. The CDR3 DNA reads TGCAGCGTTGAAGTCCTACCTCAAGAGACCCAGTACTTC.